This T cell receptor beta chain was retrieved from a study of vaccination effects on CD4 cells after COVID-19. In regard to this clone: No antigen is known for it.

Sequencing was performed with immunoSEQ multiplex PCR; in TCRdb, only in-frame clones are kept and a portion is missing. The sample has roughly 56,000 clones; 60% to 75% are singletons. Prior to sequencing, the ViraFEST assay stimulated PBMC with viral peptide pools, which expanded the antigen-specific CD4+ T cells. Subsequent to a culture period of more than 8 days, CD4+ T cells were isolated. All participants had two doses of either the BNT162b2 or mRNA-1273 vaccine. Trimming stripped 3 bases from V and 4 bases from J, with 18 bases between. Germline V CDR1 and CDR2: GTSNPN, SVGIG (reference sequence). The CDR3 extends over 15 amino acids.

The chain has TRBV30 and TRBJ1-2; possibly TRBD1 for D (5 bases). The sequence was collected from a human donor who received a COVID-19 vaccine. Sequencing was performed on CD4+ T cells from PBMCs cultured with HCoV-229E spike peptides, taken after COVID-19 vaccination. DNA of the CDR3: TGTGCCTGGAGGGGACGGGCTGCGCCGTCCTATGGCTACACCTTC. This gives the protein CAWRGRAAPSYGYTF.